This TCR beta chain originates from a study of shared clonotypes between healthy human individuals. In the CD4+ fraction, cells were divided into CD45RA+ naive and CD45RA-negative memory subsets. Genomic DNA per cell subset filled all wells of several immunoSEQ plates. TCRdb's table, derived via immunoSEQ multiplex PCR, lists solely in-frame clones and lacks some. The data show around 1.6 million clones, with 95% to 99% seen just once and around 0.45% held by the top ten. On this clone itself: What it binds is not known.

Findings of the study overall: Non-shared clonotypes had lower generation probabilities than clonotypes shared by all four sorted-subset donors.

The receptor was derived from a man aged 30-40 years in good health. Sequenced sample: naive CD4+ T cells sorted from blood. Subset specified: CD45RA+ positively selected.

CDR3 amino acids: CASSLAPQDYEQYF. The DNA of the CDR3 is TGCGCCAGCAGCTTGGCACCACAGGACTACGAGCAGTACTTC. This chain uses TRBV5-1 with TRBJ2-7; D perhaps matches TRBD1 (5 bases). CDR3 length: 14 amino acids. The ends were cut back, 0 bases at V and 3 bases at J, with 10 bases in the middle. Per germline, CDR1 SGHRS and CDR2 YFSETQ.